The entry below describes one T cell receptor beta chain. The source of the sample is a study of blood T cell repertoires in COVID-19. Study as a whole: Acute-phase and convalescent COVID-19 samples originated in the United States, Italy and Spain. Sample material is recorded as cDNA or gDNA derived from T cells, B-cell-depleted T cells, or PBMCs.

The trim removed 2 bases at V and 9 bases at J, leaving 10 bases unmatched. From germline, CDR1 is MDHEN and CDR2 SYDVKM. The CDR3 covers 16 residues. As handled by the study authors: Estimated nucleated cell counts came from reference gene primer amplification. Clones were read by immunoSEQ multiplex PCR, and TCRdb kept only the in-frame ones, dropping some. D and trimming were read from the DNA, whereas the V and J calls and clone size are those reported in that table. The sample lists some 230,000 clones; about 85% were seen once. Sequencing was performed on peripheral blood. The chain recombines TRBV28 with TRBJ2-1, with TRBD2 matching over 10 bases. The receptor's source is a man aged 50-60 years who had recovered from COVID-19. The CDR3 is CASSLAGTSVAGEQFF. In DNA form, the CDR3 reads TGTGCCAGCAGTTTAGCAGGGACTAGCGTAGCTGGTGAGCAGTTCTTC.